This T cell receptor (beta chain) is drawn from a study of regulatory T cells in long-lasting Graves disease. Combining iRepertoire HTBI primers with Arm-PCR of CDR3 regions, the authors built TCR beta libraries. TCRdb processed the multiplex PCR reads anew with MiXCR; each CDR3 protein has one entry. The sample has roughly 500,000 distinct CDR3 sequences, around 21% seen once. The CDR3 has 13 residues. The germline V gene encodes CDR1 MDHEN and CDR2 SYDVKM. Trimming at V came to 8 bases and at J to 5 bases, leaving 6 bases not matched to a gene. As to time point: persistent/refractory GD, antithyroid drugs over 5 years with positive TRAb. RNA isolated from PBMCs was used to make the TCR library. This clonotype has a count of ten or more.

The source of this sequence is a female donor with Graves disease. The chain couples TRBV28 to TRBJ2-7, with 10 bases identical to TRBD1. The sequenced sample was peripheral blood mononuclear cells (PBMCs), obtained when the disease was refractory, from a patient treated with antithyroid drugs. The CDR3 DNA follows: TGTGCCAGCCTTGGACAGGGGGTCCACGAGCAGTACTTC. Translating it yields CASLGQGVHEQYF.